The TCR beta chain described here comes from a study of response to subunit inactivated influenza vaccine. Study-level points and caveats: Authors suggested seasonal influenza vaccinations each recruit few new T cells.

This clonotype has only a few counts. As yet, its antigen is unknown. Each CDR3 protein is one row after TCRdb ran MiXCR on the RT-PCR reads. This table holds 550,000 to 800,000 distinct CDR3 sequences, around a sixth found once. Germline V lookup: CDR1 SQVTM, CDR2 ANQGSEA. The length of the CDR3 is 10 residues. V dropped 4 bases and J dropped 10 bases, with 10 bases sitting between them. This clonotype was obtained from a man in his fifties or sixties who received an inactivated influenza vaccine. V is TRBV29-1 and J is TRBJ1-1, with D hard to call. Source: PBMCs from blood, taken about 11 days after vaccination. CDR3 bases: TGCAGCGTTGTTAGCGTAGGAGCTTTCTTT. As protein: CSVVSVGAFF. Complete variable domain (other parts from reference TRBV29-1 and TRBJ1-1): SAVISQKPSRDICQRGTSLTIQCQVDSQVTMMFWYRQQPGQSLTLIATANQGSEATYESGFVIDKFPISRPNLTFSTLTVSNMSPEDSSIYLCSVVSVGAFFGQGTRLTVV.